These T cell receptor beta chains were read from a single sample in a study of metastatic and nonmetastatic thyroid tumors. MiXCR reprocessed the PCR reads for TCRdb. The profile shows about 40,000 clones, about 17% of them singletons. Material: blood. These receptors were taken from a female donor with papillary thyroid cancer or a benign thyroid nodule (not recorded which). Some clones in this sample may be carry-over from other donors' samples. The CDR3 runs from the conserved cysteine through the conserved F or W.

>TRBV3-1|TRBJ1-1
CASSQTGTLNTEAFF
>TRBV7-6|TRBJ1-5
CACGSGNQPQHF
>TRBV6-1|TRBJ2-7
CASSPVGTGSYEQYF
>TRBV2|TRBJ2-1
CASSEGENEQFF
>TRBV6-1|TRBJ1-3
CASSAPGTQAGNTIYF
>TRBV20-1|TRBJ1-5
CSANRGRNQPQHF
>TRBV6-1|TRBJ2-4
CASSLRDRGRLAKNIQYF
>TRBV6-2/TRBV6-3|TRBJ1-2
CASSYAGSNYGYTF
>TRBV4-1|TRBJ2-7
CASSQEATGASYEQYF
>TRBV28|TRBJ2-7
CASSFDRYEQYF
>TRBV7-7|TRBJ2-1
CASSPYLDRGLTYNEQFF
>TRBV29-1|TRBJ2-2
CSVVGPAGELFF
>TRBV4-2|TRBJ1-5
CASSYGQNSNQPQHF
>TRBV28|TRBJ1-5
CASSLSQPQHF
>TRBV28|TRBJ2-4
CASSLRQLAKNIQYF
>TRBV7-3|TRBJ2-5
CASSGGSLETQYF
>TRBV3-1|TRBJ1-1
CSSSLQAALNTEAFF
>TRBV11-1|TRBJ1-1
CASSSRDRGFNTEAFF
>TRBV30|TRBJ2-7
CAWSRLGRSSYEQYF
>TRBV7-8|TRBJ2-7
CASSTGTSGNEQYF
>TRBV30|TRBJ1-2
CACGGTSNYGYTF
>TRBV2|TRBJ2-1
CASSGVSYNEQFF
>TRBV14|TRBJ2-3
CASSHRLAGSTDTQYF
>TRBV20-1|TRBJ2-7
CSARDRQGAYEQYF
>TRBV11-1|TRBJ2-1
CASSLALSGRNPVYNEQFF
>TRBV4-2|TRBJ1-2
CASSQDHGKGYTF